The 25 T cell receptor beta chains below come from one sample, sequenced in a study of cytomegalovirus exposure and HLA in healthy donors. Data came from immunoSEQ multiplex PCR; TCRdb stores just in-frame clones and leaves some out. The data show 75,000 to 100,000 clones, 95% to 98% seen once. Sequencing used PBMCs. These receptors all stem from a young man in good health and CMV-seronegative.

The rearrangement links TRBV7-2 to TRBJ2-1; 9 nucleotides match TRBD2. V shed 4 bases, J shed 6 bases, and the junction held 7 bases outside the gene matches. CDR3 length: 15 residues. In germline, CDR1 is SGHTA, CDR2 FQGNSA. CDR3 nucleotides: TGTGCCAGCAGCTGGGAGACTAGCGGAACCAATGAGCAGTTCTTC. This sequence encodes CASSWETSGTNEQFF.

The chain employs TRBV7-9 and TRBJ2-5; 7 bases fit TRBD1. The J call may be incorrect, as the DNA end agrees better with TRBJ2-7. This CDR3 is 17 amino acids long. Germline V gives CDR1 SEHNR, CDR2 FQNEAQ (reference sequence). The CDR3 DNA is TGTGCCAGCAGCTTAGCGCCGACAGGGATCGTGGCTCGCGAGCAGTACTTC. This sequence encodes CASSLAPTGIVAREQYF.

Here the CDR3 reads CASSSLGVTGKGYEQYV. For the CDR3, the DNA is TGTGCCAGCAGTTCCCTAGGCGTGACAGGGAAAGGCTACGAGCAGTACGTC. This chain uses TRBV27 with TRBJ2-7; 7 bases are shared with TRBD1. CDR3 length: 17 residues. The trim removed 4 bases at V and 3 bases at J, leaving 15 bases unmatched. Germline values: CDR1 MNHEY, CDR2 SMNVEV (reference sequence).

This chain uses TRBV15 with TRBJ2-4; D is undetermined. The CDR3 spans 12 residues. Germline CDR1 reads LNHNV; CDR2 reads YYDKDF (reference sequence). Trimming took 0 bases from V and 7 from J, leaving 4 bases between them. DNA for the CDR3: TGTGCCACCAGCAGAGATATTAACATTCAGTACTTC. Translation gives CATSRDINIQYF.

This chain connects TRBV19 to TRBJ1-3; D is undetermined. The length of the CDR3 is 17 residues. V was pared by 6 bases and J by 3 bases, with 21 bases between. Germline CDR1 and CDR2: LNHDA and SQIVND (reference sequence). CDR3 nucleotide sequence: TGTGCCAGTAGCTCCTTAGCAGGATACGGGATTGGAAACACCATATATTTT. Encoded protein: CASSSLAGYGIGNTIYF.

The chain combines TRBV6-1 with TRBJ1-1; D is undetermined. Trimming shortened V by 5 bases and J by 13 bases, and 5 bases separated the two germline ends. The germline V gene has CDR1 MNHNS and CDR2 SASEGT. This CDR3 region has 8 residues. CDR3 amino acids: CASSSIFF. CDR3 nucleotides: TGTGCCAGCAGTTCAATTTTCTTT.

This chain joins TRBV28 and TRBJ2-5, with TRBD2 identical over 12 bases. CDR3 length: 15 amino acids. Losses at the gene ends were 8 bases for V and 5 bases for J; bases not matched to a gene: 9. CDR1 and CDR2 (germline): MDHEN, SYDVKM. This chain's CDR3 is CASGKSSGRGETQYF. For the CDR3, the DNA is TGTGCCAGCGGAAAGTCTAGCGGGAGGGGGGAGACCCAGTACTTC.

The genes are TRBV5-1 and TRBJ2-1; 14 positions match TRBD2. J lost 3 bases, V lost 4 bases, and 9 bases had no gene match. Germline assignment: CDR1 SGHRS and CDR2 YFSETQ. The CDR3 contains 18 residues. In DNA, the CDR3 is TGCGCCAGCAGCCTGGGGGGGACTAGCGGGAGTATCTACAATGAGCAGTTCTTC. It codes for CASSLGGTSGSIYNEQFF.

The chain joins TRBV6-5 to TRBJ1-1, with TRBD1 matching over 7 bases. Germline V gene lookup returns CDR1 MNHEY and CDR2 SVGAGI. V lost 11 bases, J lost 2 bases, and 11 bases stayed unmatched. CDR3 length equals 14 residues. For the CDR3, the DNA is TGTGCCTATAATAATAGGGGGCGCAACACTGAAGCTTTCTTT. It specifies CAYNNRGRNTEAFF.

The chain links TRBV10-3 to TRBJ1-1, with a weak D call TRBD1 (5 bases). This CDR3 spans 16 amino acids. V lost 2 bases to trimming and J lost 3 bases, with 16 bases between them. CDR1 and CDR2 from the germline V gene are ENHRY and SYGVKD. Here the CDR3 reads CAISEKRLWGDTEAFF. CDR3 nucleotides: TGTGCCATCAGTGAGAAGCGATTATGGGGGGACACTGAAGCTTTCTTT.

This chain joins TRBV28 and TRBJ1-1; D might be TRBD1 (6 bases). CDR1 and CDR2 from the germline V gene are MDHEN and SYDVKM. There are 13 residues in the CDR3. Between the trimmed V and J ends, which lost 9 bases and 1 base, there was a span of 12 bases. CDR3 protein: CASTGNQNTEAFF. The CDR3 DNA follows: TGTGCCAGTACAGGGAATCAGAACACTGAAGCTTTCTTT.

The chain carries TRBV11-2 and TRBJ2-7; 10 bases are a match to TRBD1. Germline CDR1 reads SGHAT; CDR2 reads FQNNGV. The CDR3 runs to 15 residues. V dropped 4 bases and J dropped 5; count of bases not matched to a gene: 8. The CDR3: CASSSKGTGDDEQYF. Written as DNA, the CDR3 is TGTGCCAGCAGCTCGAAGGGGACAGGGGATGACGAGCAGTACTTC.

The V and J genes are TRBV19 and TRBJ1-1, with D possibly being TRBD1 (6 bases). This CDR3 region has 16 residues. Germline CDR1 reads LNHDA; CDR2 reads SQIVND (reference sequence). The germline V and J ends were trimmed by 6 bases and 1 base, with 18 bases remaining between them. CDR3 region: CASSPWGGSENTEAFF. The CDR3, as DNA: TGTGCCAGTAGCCCGTGGGGGGGCAGTGAGAACACTGAAGCTTTCTTT. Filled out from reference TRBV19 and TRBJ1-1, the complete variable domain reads DGGITQSPKYLFRKEGQNVTLSCEQNLNHDAMYWYRQDPGQGLRLIYYSQIVNDFQKGDIAEGYSVSREKKESFPLTVTSAQKNPTAFYLCASSPWGGSENTEAFFGQGTRLTVV.

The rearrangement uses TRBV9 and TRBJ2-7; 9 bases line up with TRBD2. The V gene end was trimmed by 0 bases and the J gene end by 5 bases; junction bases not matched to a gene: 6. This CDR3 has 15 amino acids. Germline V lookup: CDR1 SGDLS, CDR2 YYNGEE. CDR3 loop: CASSVGVSGSDEQYF. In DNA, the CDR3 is TGTGCCAGCAGCGTAGGGGTTAGCGGGAGTGACGAGCAGTACTTC.

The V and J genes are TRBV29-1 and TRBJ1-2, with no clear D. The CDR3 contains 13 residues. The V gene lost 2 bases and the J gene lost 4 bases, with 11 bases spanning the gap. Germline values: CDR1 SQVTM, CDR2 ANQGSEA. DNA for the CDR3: TGCAGCGTTGAACCGCCAGGCCCCTATGGCTACACCTTC. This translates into CSVEPPGPYGYTF.

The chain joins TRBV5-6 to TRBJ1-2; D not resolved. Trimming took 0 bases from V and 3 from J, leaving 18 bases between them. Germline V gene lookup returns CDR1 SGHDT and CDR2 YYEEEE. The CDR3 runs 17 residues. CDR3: CASSLAGRPTAYYGYTF. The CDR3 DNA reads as TGTGCCAGCAGCTTGGCAGGCAGGCCCACCGCCTACTATGGCTACACCTTC.

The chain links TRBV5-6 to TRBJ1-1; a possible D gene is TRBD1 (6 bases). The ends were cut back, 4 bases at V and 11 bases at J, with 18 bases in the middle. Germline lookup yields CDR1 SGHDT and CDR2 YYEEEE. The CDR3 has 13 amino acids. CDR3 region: CASSQRQAPRAFF. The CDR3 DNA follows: TGTGCCAGCAGCCAAAGACAGGCCCCAAGGGCTTTCTTT. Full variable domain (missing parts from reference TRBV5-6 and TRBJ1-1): DAGVTQSPTHLIKTRGQQVTLRCSPKSGHDTVSWYQQALGQGPQFIFQYYEEEERQRGNFPDRFSGHQFPNYSSELNVNALLLGDSALYLCASSQRQAPRAFFGQGTRLTVV.

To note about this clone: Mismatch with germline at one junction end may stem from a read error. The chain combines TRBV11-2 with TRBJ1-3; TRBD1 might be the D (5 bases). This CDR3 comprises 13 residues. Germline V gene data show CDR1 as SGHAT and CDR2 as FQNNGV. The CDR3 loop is CASSLDLRGLLIF. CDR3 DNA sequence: TGTGCCAGCAGCTTAGATCTAAGGGGTTTGTTGATTTTT.

In DNA, the CDR3 is TGTGCCAGCAGCACCCTCGCAGGTCCAAATCAAGAGACCCAGTACTTC. This translates into CASSTLAGPNQETQYF. The V and J genes are TRBV28 and TRBJ2-5; D ambiguous. The CDR3 sequence is 16 residues long. The V gene's germline CDR1 is MDHEN and CDR2 SYDVKM. Deletions cut 6 bases from V and 2 bases from J, with 19 bases between.

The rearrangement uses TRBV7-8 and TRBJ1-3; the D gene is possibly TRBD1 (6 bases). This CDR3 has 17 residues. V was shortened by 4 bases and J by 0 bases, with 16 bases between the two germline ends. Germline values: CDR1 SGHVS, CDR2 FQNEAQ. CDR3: CASSSPGQILSGNTIYF. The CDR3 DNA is TGTGCCAGCAGCTCACCGGGACAAATCCTCTCTGGAAACACCATATATTTT.

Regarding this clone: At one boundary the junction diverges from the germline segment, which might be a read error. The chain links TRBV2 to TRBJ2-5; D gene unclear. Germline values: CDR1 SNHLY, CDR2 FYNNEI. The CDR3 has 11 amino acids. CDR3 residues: CASRYQETQYF. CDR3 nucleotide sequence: TGTGCCAGCAGGTACCAGGAGACCCAGTACTTC. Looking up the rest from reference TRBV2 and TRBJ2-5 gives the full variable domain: EPEVTQTPSHQVTQMGQEVILRCVPISNHLYFYWYRQILGQKVEFLVSFYNNEISEKSEIFDDQFSVERPDGSNFTLKIRSTKLEDSAMYFCASRYQETQYFGPGTRLLVL.

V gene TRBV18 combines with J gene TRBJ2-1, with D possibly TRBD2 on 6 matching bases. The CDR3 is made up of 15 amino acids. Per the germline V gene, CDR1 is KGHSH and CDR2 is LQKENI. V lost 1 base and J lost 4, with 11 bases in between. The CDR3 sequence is CASSPLAVDYNEQFF. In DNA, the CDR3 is TGTGCCAGCTCACCACTAGCGGTCGATTACAATGAGCAGTTCTTC. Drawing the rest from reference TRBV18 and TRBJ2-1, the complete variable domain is NAGVMQNPRHLVRRRGQEARLRCSPMKGHSHVYWYRQLPEEGLKFMVYLQKENIIDESGMPKERFSAEFPKEGPSILRIQQVVRGDSAAYFCASSPLAVDYNEQFFGPGTRLTVL.

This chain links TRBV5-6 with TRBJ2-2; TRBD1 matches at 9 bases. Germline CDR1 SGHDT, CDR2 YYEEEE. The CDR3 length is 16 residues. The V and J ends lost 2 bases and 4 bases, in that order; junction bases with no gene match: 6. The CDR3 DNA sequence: TGTGCCAGCAGCTTTCGGACAGGGGTAGGCACCGGGGAGCTGTTTTTT. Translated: CASSFRTGVGTGELFF.

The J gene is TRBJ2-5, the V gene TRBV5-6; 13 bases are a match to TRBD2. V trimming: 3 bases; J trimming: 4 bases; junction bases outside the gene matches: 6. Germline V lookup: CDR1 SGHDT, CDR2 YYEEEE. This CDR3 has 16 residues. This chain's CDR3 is CASSSGLAGVGETQYF. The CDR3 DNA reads TGTGCCAGCAGCTCCGGACTAGCGGGAGTTGGAGAGACCCAGTACTTC. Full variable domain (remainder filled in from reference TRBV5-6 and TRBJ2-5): DAGVTQSPTHLIKTRGQQVTLRCSPKSGHDTVSWYQQALGQGPQFIFQYYEEEERQRGNFPDRFSGHQFPNYSSELNVNALLLGDSALYLCASSSGLAGVGETQYFGPGTRLLVL.

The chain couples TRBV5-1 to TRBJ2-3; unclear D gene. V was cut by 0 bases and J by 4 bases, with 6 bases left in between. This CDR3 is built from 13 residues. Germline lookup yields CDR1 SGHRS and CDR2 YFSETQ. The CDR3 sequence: CASSLAYADTQYF. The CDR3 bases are TGCGCCAGCAGCTTGGCCTATGCAGATACGCAGTATTTT.